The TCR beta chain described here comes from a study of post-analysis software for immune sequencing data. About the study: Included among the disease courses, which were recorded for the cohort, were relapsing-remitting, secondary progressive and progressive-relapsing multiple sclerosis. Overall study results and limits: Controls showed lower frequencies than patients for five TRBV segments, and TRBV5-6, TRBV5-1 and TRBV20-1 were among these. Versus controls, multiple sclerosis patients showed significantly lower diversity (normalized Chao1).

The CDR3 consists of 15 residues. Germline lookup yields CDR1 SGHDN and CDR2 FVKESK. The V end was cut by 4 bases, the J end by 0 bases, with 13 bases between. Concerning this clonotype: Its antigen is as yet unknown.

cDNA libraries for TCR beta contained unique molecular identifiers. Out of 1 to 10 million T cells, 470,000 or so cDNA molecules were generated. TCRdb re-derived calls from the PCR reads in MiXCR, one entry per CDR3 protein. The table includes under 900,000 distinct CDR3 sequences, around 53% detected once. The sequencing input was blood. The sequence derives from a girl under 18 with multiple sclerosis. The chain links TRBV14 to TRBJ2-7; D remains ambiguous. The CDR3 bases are TGTGCCAGCAGCCCCATAGGCCAGAGCTCCTACGAGCAGTACTTC. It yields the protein CASSPIGQSSYEQYF.